These 24 T cell receptor beta chains originate from one sample sequenced in a study of blood T cell repertoires in COVID-19. The repertoire was sequenced with immunoSEQ multiplex PCR; TCRdb's copy has only in-frame clones and lacks some. The profile shows roughly 230,000 clones, approximately 80% of them singletons. The sample taken for sequencing was peripheral blood. The receptor source for this set is a woman between 45 and 60 years old with acute or convalescent COVID-19.

The chain joins TRBV6-5 to TRBJ2-7, with 8 positions matching TRBD1. Germline V CDR1 and CDR2: MNHEY, SVGAGI. V lost 8 bases, J lost 3 bases, and 6 bases stayed unmatched. The CDR3 covers 13 residues. CDR3 DNA sequence: TGTGCCAGCGGACCGGGACAGGTCTACGAGCAGTACTTC. Translating it yields CASGPGQVYEQYF.

The chain links TRBV28 to TRBJ1-3; 7 bases match TRBD1. Per germline, CDR1 MDHEN and CDR2 SYDVKM. The CDR3 has 14 residues. Germline trimming cut 10 bases from V and 0 bases from J; bases unmatched to any gene: 6. The CDR3 spells CATGTVSSGNTIYF. The CDR3 DNA reads as TGTGCCACAGGGACAGTTAGCTCTGGAAACACCATATATTTT.

The chain recombines TRBV6-5 with TRBJ1-2, with 7 bases that match TRBD1. Germline V lookup: CDR1 MNHEY, CDR2 SVGAGI. This CDR3 is 15 amino acids long. Trimming removed 8 bases from V and 5 bases from J; junction bases left unmatched: 14. CDR3 sequence (DNA): TGTGCCAGCCAGGAGTGGACAGGCCGAGGGTATGGCTACACCTTC. It codes for CASQEWTGRGYGYTF.

About this clone itself: Within the sample, other DNA sequences also encode this same CDR3. V gene TRBV15 combines with J gene TRBJ1-1; no clear D. Trimming cost V 0 bases and J 4 bases, with 6 bases left between them. This CDR3 has 13 residues. Germline CDR1 is LNHNV and CDR2 is YYDKDF (reference sequence). Here the CDR3 DNA reads TGTGCCACCAGCAGAGACGGAGGCACTGAAGCTTTCTTT. Translation: CATSRDGGTEAFF.

The chain uses TRBV5-1 and TRBJ1-5; 9 positions match TRBD1. J was trimmed by 0 bases and V by 4 bases; bases with no gene match: 8. Per germline, CDR1 SGHRS and CDR2 YFSETQ. This CDR3 has 17 amino acids. CDR3 DNA sequence: TGCGCCAGCAGCCCGGGACAGGGAGCGGATAGCAATCAGCCCCAGCATTTT. Translated, it gives CASSPGQGADSNQPQHF.

This sequence joins TRBV27 and TRBJ2-1; tentative D call: TRBD2 (6 bases). The CDR3 has 15 amino acids. V was cut by 5 bases and J by 1 base, with 12 bases left in between. Germline V gene data show CDR1 as MNHEY and CDR2 as SMNVEV (reference sequence). As DNA, the CDR3 is TGTGCCAGCAGTGCGGGACTCTCTTCCTACAATGAGCAGTTCTTC. It encodes CASSAGLSSYNEQFF.

This sequence joins TRBV18 and TRBJ1-1, with TRBD1 matching over 12 bases. CDR3 size: 15 residues. CDR1 is KGHSH and CDR2 is LQKENI in the germline V gene. With V trimmed by 3 bases and J by 5 bases, 4 bases remained unmatched. The CDR3 protein is CASSPGQGAQTEAFF. The CDR3 coding sequence is TGTGCCAGCTCACCGGGACAGGGGGCGCAGACTGAAGCTTTCTTT.

CDR3 nucleotide sequence: TGTGCCTGGAGTGCGGGGAGACATAAAGAGACCCAGTACTTC. Translated, it gives CAWSAGRHKETQYF. The V call is TRBV30, the J call TRBJ2-5, with D possibly being TRBD2 (5 bases). Per the germline V gene, CDR1 is GTSNPN and CDR2 is SVGIG (reference sequence). The CDR3 extends over 14 amino acids. V shed 1 base and J shed 3 bases, with 12 bases lying between them.

The rearrangement uses TRBV6-2 or TRBV6-3 and TRBJ2-7; the D gene is possibly TRBD1 (6 bases). Germline V gene sequence: CDR1 MNHEY, CDR2 SVGEGT. The ends were cut back, 5 bases at V and 0 bases at J, with 14 bases in the middle. The CDR3 covers 15 residues. The DNA of the CDR3 is TGTGCCAGCAGTACCGGGACAACGGACTCCTACGAGCAGTACTTC. Encoded protein: CASSTGTTDSYEQYF.

This sequence joins TRBV5-1 and TRBJ2-1; D gene unclear. Germline-derived CDR1 and CDR2 are SGHRS and YFSETQ. The CDR3 loop spans 17 amino acids. Trimming removed 4 bases at V and 3 bases at J, with 20 bases between. CDR3 loop: CASSPRKADFNYNEQFF. The CDR3 DNA reads as TGCGCCAGCAGCCCTCGGAAGGCCGACTTTAACTACAATGAGCAGTTCTTC.

V gene TRBV30 combines with J gene TRBJ1-6; 7 bases fit TRBD1. Germline V lookup: CDR1 GTSNPN, CDR2 SVGIG (reference sequence). CDR3 length: 13 amino acids. The V segment lost 5 bases and the J segment 9 bases; nucleotides outside the gene matches: 7. CDR3 amino acids: CAWATGLGSPLHF. The CDR3 DNA follows: TGTGCCTGGGCGACAGGGTTGGGTTCACCCCTCCACTTT.

V usage is TRBV12-3 or TRBV12-4 and J usage is TRBJ1-6, with D maybe TRBD1 (5 bases). V lost 7 bases to trimming and J lost 11 bases, with 15 bases between them. This CDR3 comprises 13 residues. The CDR3, as DNA: TGTGCCAGCACCGATGACAGTCTTGCACCCCTCCACTTT. Translation gives CASTDDSLAPLHF.

This sequence joins TRBV6-1 and TRBJ1-2; D is unclear. Germline V gene sequence: CDR1 MNHNS, CDR2 SASEGT. The V end was cut by 2 bases, the J end by 3 bases, with 4 bases between. There are 12 residues in the CDR3. DNA of the CDR3: TGTGCCAGCAGTGAATCGGACTATGGCTACACCTTC. This sequence encodes CASSESDYGYTF.

The chain links TRBV7-9 to TRBJ2-7, with TRBD1 matching over 7 bases. V trimming: 4 bases; J trimming: 1 base; junction bases outside the gene matches: 10. Germline-derived CDR1 and CDR2 are SEHNR and FQNEAQ (reference sequence). The CDR3 loop spans 16 amino acids. The CDR3: CASSSYTLDRSYEQYF. DNA for the CDR3: TGTGCCAGCAGCTCTTATACCCTGGACAGGTCCTACGAGCAGTACTTC.

The chain has TRBV7-9 and TRBJ1-4; 7 nucleotides match TRBD1. The CDR3 sequence is 15 residues long. V shed 5 bases, J shed 6 bases, and the junction held 9 bases outside the gene matches. Germline CDR1 SEHNR, CDR2 FQNEAQ (reference sequence). The CDR3 spells CASSLSGGYDEKLFF. CDR3 bases: TGTGCCAGCAGCCTCTCAGGGGGATATGATGAAAAACTGTTTTTT.

CDR3 region: CASSLANRATREKLFF. The CDR3 region has the DNA TGCGCCAGCAGCTTGGCCAACAGAGCCACACGGGAAAAACTGTTTTTT. The genes are TRBV5-1 and TRBJ1-4; D is unclear. Germline CDR1 reads SGHRS; CDR2 reads YFSETQ. V was trimmed by 0 bases and J by 8 bases, leaving 17 bases between them. This CDR3 has 16 amino acids.

This chain connects TRBV5-6 to TRBJ2-7; 7 nucleotides align to TRBD1. J was trimmed by 2 bases and V by 4 bases; bases with no gene match: 12. In germline, CDR1 is SGHDT, CDR2 YYEEEE. The CDR3 sequence is 16 residues long. CDR3 sequence: CASSTGQSASPYEQYF. The CDR3, as DNA: TGTGCCAGCAGCACGGGACAGTCAGCCTCTCCCTACGAGCAGTACTTC. Drawing the rest from reference TRBV5-6 and TRBJ2-7, the complete variable domain is DAGVTQSPTHLIKTRGQQVTLRCSPKSGHDTVSWYQQALGQGPQFIFQYYEEEERQRGNFPDRFSGHQFPNYSSELNVNALLLGDSALYLCASSTGQSASPYEQYFGPGTRLTVT.

The chain is built from TRBV27 and TRBJ1-6, with 7 bases fitting TRBD1. The CDR3 totals 15 residues. V gave up 6 bases and J gave up 7 bases; unmatched junction bases: 9. Germline lookup yields CDR1 MNHEY and CDR2 SMNVEV (reference sequence). In nucleotides, the CDR3 is TGTGCCAGCAGATCGACAGGGCTGTTGAATTCACCCCTCCACTTT. It translates to CASRSTGLLNSPLHF.

The chain recombines TRBV6-1 with TRBJ1-4; no firm D call. Deletions cut 1 base from V and 10 bases from J, with 13 bases between. Germline V CDR1 and CDR2: MNHNS, SASEGT. The CDR3 spans 14 residues. CDR3 sequence reads: CASSEVEGWGKLFF. The DNA for the CDR3 is TGTGCCAGCAGTGAAGTTGAGGGTTGGGGAAAACTGTTTTTT.

The rearrangement uses TRBV2 and TRBJ2-3, with 14 bases fitting TRBD2. The ends lost 6 bases at V and 8 bases at J; junction bases unmatched: 7. The CDR3 is 15 residues long. The germline CDR1 and CDR2 sequences are SNHLY and FYNNEI. Written as DNA, the CDR3 is TGTGCCAGCAGGACCGGACTAGCGGGAGGTGGTACGCAGTATTTT. Translated, it gives CASRTGLAGGGTQYF. Combining the CDR3 with reference TRBV2 and TRBJ2-3 gives the whole variable domain EPEVTQTPSHQVTQMGQEVILRCVPISNHLYFYWYRQILGQKVEFLVSFYNNEISEKSEIFDDQFSVERPDGSNFTLKIRSTKLEDSAMYFCASRTGLAGGGTQYFGPGTRLTVL.

V usage is TRBV27 and J usage is TRBJ2-1; 8 nucleotides line up with TRBD1. Germline V gives CDR1 MNHEY, CDR2 SMNVEV (reference sequence). V shed 3 bases and J 2 bases; nucleotides not matched to a gene: 3. This CDR3 has 15 residues. The CDR3 here is CASSFQGAPYNEQFF. For the CDR3, the DNA is TGTGCCAGCAGTTTCCAGGGGGCTCCCTACAATGAGCAGTTCTTC.

As regards this clone: A read error may account for a junction end that differs from germline. The chain uses TRBV2 and TRBJ1-2, with 7 bases that match TRBD1. Germline CDR1 SNHLY, CDR2 FYNNEI. The length of the CDR3 is 12 residues. The CDR3 DNA is TGTGCCAGCAGCGAAGGGACAGTGGGACACCCCTTC. This sequence encodes CASSEGTVGHPF.

The genes are TRBV4-1 and TRBJ2-3; D ambiguous. V was trimmed by 1 base and J by 0 bases, leaving 11 bases between them. This CDR3 has 16 residues. Germline V CDR1 and CDR2: MGHRA, YSYEKL. In DNA, the CDR3 is TGCGCCAGCAGCCAAGCTAACCGCCCTAGCACAGATACGCAGTATTTT. Translating gives CASSQANRPSTDTQYF.

The chain carries TRBV23-1 and TRBJ2-7; TRBD1 agrees at 8 bases. TRBV23-1 is labeled an ORF, and its function is uncertain. J gave up 3 bases and V 6 bases, and 7 bases lay outside the gene matches. The CDR3 extends over 14 amino acids. CDR3 residues: CASSRKGQGYEQYF. The CDR3, as DNA: TGCGCCAGCAGCCGAAAAGGACAGGGCTACGAGCAGTACTTC.